The rows below give T cell receptor beta chains drawn from one sample of a study of blood T cell repertoires in COVID-19. Repertoires were generated with immunoSEQ multiplex PCR, while TCRdb's copy carries only in-frame clones and drops some. The sample includes fewer than 250,000 clones, approximately 80% of them seen just once. The material sequenced was peripheral blood. These receptors were collected from a man in his fifties or sixties with COVID-19, enrolled during active disease. The CDR3 runs from the conserved cysteine through the conserved F or W. The D gene is left open where the match is weak. Expanded clones get a size class; other rows say once, few or many, or leave the size out.

TRBJ1-1,.,.,TRBV29-1,TGCAGCGTCCAAGCGGGGCCAAACTCTGAAGCTTTCTTT,CSVQAGPNSEAFF
TRBJ2-7,.,.,TRBV11-2,TGTGCCAGCAGCCCCCTCTACGAGCAGTACTTC,CASSPLYEQYF
TRBJ1-2,.,.,TRBV12-3/TRBV12-4,TGTGCCAGCAACGGGTTGTACTCTGGCTACACCTTC,CASNGLYSGYTF
TRBJ1-1,.,.,TRBV18,TGTGCCAGCTCACCGACAGGCACTGAAGCTTTCTTT,CASSPTGTEAFF
TRBJ2-1,.,TRBD2,TRBV19,TGTGCCAGTACCCCGGCGGCTAGCGGGAGGGCCCTTGAGCAGTTCTTC,CASTPAASGRALEQFF
TRBJ1-1,.,.,TRBV13,TGTGCCAGCAGCCGAACTCATTACACTGAAGCTTTCTTT,CASSRTHYTEAFF
TRBJ2-3,.,TRBD2,TRBV11-2,TGTGCCAGCAACCCCCTCGCGGGAGGGCCGAGAGATACGCAGTATTTT,CASNPLAGGPRDTQYF
TRBJ1-1,.,.,TRBV19,TGTGCCAGTAGTATATCCCCCCCCGAGGTGGGAGGCACTGAAGCTTTCTTT,CASSISPPEVGGTEAFF
TRBJ1-4,once,.,TRBV27,TGTGCCAGCAGTCGGGGATCGAGTGCTAATGAAAAACTGTTTTTT,CASSRGSSANEKLFF
TRBJ1-2,.,.,TRBV6-6,TGTGCCAGCAGTTACCAGGACTATGGCTACACCTTC,CASSYQDYGYTF
TRBJ1-2,.,TRBD1,TRBV29-1,TGCAGCGTTGCGGGACAGGCGTATGGCTACACCTTC,CSVAGQAYGYTF
TRBJ1-5,once,TRBD1,TRBV19,TGTGCCAGTAGTCTCCTCGGCAGGGGGCCTCAGCCCCAGCATTTT,CASSLLGRGPQPQHF
TRBJ2-6,.,TRBD1,TRBV18,TGTGCCAGCTCACCGGGACAGGGGGGCTCCTCTGGGGCCAACGTCCTGACTTTC,CASSPGQGGSSGANVLTF
TRBJ1-1,.,TRBD1,TRBV5-1,TGCGCCAGCACTGGGACAGGCGGGTCGGAAGCTTTCTTT,CASTGTGGSEAFF
TRBJ2-7,.,.,TRBV28,TGTGCCAGCAGTCCAGCCGGGACATTCTCCTACGAGCAGTACTTC,CASSPAGTFSYEQYF
TRBJ1-1,.,.,TRBV5-4,TGTGCCAGCAGCTTGGCAGGGCCCTATGAAGCTTTCTTT,CASSLAGPYEAFF
TRBJ1-1,few,.,TRBV7-2,TGTGCCAGCAGCCTAGAAAGGGGGAACACTGAAGCTTTCTTT,CASSLERGNTEAFF
TRBJ2-3,.,TRBD2,TRBV7-9,TGTGCCAGCAGCTTAGCTTCTAGCGGTGGCACAGATACGCAGTATTTT,CASSLASSGGTDTQYF
TRBJ1-3,.,.,TRBV5-1,TGCGCCAGCAGCTTGGGGGAGAGCTCTTCCGGAAACACCATATATTTT,CASSLGESSSGNTIYF
TRBJ1-1,many,TRBD1,TRBV11-2,TGTGCCAGCAGCCCGCTGACAGGGTGGAACACTGAAGCTTTCTTT,CASSPLTGWNTEAFF
TRBJ1-1,.,TRBD1,TRBV6-6,TGTGCCAGCAGAAAACAGGGGGCAGAAGGTGAAGCTTTCTTT,CASRKQGAEGEAFF
TRBJ2-7,.,TRBD1,TRBV4-1,TGCGCCAGCAGCCAAGGGAGGAGGACAGGTAGGGACGAGCAGTACTTC,CASSQGRRTGRDEQYF
TRBJ1-3,.,.,TRBV27,TGTGCCAGCAGCCCTGACAGCTCTGGAAACACCATATATTTT,CASSPDSSGNTIYF
TRBJ2-1,.,.,TRBV6-5,TGTGCCAGCAGCCCCACCGGGGGCTCCTACAATGAGCAGTTCTTC,CASSPTGGSYNEQFF